This TCR beta chain was obtained from a study of T cells in Graves' hyperthyroidism and ophthalmopathy (dated by TCRdb to between 2018 and 2021). For the wider study: Peripheral blood was sampled at the time of initial diagnosis, prior to any treatment. The 100 or so discovery patients were randomly split 7:3 into training and test sets. To identify TCR V-J signatures that set the groups apart, the researchers used a discovery cohort of 95 to 100 patients, made up of 43 with Graves' ophthalmopathy and around 58 with stable Graves' hyperthyroidism. According to the paper, TCR Vbeta CDR3 sequencing was carried out on 135 peripheral blood samples, which came from 40 to 45 ophthalmopathy, under 80 hyperthyroidism and approximately 17 progressor patients. Following sampling, methimazole starting at 30 mg daily was given to hyperthyroidism patients, and high-dose intravenous methylprednisolone was given to ophthalmopathy patients. Prospective prediction of ophthalmopathy was tested in an independent validation cohort of fewer than 20 hyperthyroidism patients and 17 patients who later progressed to ophthalmopathy. Thyroid tissue and blood T-cell repertoires from about 6 Graves' hyperthyroidism patients were also compared in the study.

TCR beta CDR3 regions were amplified from RNA transcripts. The TCR CDR3 was subjected to a first round of RT-PCR using the HTBI primer set and the Qiagen OneStep RT-PCR kit. The libraries were constructed in a second round of multiplex PCR and then size-selected and purified. Paired-end sequencing of the libraries was performed with 100 bp reads on an Illumina HiSeq2000. Under the source paper's analysis protocol: SOAPnuke was used to process the raw data, with reads discarded if the reads contained adapters or uncalled bases, had a mean Phred below 15, or lacked an exact constant-primer or identifier match. COPE v1.2.5 was used to merge high-quality paired reads, and clonotypes were defined as unique nucleotide sequences. Clonotypes were aligned to IMGT TRBV, TRBD and TRBJ reference segments using MiTCR v1.1. The analysis included only V-J combinations with a frequency above 0.0001, which together covered approximately 99% of the repertoires. A TCS score was defined as the ratio of F50 (clonal expansion) to E x V (chaos), with BLOSUM62-based TCRdist applied between CDR3 peptides within each V-J. Welch's t-statistics and random forest reduced approximately 520 V-J features to 13, which were used in a naive Bayes classifier (R e1071). TCRdb ran its own pipeline on the public reads, namely fastp trimming at Q25 and MiXCR clone calling, and kept in-frame beta chains. Each entry is one CDR3 protein sequence, shown with its most common DNA and genes. For this entry, the V and J calls and clone size follow TCRdb and not the study's own pipeline. Within this sample are 450,000 to 550,000 distinct CDR3 sequences, with approximately 25% of them counted one time only. About 11% of the sample rests with the top ten.

The CDR3 spans 13 residues, from the cysteine through the phenylalanine. Only the CDR3 DNA is retained, 39 bases long and in frame from the first base. In the germline V gene, CDR1 corresponds to MNHEY and CDR2 to SVGEGT. Overall results and qualifications from the work: In validation, the model predicted progression to ophthalmopathy with 55% to 71% sensitivity and about 73% specificity, a median of about six months before onset. Sample size was not statistically predetermined, and blinding of investigators to group allocation was not performed. Most expanded thyroid clonotypes (frequency above 0.001) were also found in blood, which suggests that blood repertoires may mirror thyroid immune responses. A 13 V-J signature model separated ophthalmopathy from stable hyperthyroidism, with approximately 86% sensitivity and approximately 81% specificity in cross-validation and 80%/75% in testing.

Ophthalmopathy patients had moderately to severely active disease, Clinical Activity Score of at least 3, NOSPECS grade of at least 4, and duration under 3 months. Patients with uncontrolled infections, other autoimmune diseases, pregnancy or lactation were excluded. Clinical symptoms, serum thyroxine and TRAb, thyroid ultrasound, and orbital computed tomography formed the basis for the diagnoses. PBMCs were isolated from 8 to 10 ml of fresh peripheral blood by Ficoll-Paque density gradient centrifugation. Trizol reagent was used to extract total RNA, and RNA quality was then checked on an Agilent 2100 Bioanalyzer. As regards this clonotype: Its recognized antigen is unknown. The junction does not match germline at one end; this may be a read error.

Material: blood. This chain is built from TRBV6-2 or TRBV6-3 and TRBJ2-2; perhaps TRBD2 is the D gene, with 5 bases matching. This TCR derives from a woman between 25 and 40 years old with Graves' ophthalmopathy. The base sequence is TGTGCCAGCAGTTACGAGTTGACCGGGGAGCAGTTTTTT. This sequence encodes CASSYELTGEQFF.